These 3 T cell receptor beta chains came from one sample sequenced in a study of OX40 agonist ivuxolimab in advanced cancers. Libraries came from the immunoSEQ multiplex PCR assay. This is the immuneACCESS table as TCRdb keeps it, with only in-frame sequences that have V and J called. A part of the clones is gone; compared with another copy, unresolved V genes explain less than half, and the rest is unexplained. Present in this sample are about 26,000 clones, about four fifths of which were seen just once. The ten largest clonotypes hold 12% of the sample. Sample: CD4+ or CD8+ T cells sorted from blood, taken in a trial of the OX40 agonist ivuxolimab. The receptors derive from an adult with an advanced solid tumor such as melanoma, head and neck, liver or kidney cancer.

In this sample, this clone is medium-sized. This chain connects TRBV11-2 to TRBJ1-1; no reliable D call. The V gene lost 5 bases and the J gene lost 1 base, with 8 bases spanning the gap. CDR1 is SGHAT and CDR2 is FQNNGV in the germline V gene. The CDR3 contains 13 residues. As DNA, the CDR3 is TGTGCCAGCAGCCCCGGTCGGAACACTGAAGCTTTCTTT. It codes for CASSPGRNTEAFF.

This chain connects TRBV7-9 to TRBJ1-1, with 10 bases lining up with TRBD1. The CDR3 has 16 amino acids. J lost 8 bases, V lost 4 bases, and 13 bases had no gene match. Germline values: CDR1 SEHNR, CDR2 FQNEAQ (reference sequence). The CDR3 nucleotides read TGTGCCAGCAGCTCCCGGGACAGGGGAACCGGGCTGGAAGCTTTCTTT. This codes for CASSSRDRGTGLEAFF.

V usage is TRBV11-2 and J usage is TRBJ1-2; 10 nucleotides match TRBD1. CDR1 is SGHAT, CDR2 FQNNGV, per germline. The CDR3 extends over 14 amino acids. V lost 3 bases and J lost 7; bases outside the gene matches: 5. CDR3 DNA sequence: TGTGCCAGCAGCTTTGGACAGGGGGTAGGTGGCTACACCTTC. Its protein is CASSFGQGVGGYTF.